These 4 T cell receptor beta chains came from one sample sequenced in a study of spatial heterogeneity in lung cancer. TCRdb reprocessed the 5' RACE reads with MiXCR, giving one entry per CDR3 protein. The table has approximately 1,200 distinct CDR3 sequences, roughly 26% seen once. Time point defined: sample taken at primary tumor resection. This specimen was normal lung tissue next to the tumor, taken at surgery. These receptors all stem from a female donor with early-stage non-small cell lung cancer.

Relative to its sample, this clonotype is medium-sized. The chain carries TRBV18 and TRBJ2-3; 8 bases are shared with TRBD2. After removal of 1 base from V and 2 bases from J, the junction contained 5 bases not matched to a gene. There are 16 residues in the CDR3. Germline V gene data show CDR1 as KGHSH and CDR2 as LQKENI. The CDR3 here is CASSPLASGLTDTQYF. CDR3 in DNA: TGTGCCAGCTCACCACTGGCTAGCGGGCTCACAGATACGCAGTATTTT.

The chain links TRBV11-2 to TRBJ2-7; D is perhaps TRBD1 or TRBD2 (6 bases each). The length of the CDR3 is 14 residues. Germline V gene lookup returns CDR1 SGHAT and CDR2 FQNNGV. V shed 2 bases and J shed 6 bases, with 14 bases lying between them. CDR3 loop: CASSLSTQGGEQYF. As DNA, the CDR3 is TGTGCCAGCAGCTTAAGCACACAGGGAGGCGAGCAGTACTTC.

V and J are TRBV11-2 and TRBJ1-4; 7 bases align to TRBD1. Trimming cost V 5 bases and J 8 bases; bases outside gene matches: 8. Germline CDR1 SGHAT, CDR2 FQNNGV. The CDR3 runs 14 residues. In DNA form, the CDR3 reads TGTGCCAGCAGCGCCCAGGGACAGTGGGAAAAACTGTTTTTT. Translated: CASSAQGQWEKLFF.

The CDR3 is CASSQGPSYNEQFF. CDR3 DNA: TGTGCCAGTAGCCAAGGGCCCTCCTACAATGAGCAGTTCTTC. This rearrangement joins TRBV19 to TRBJ2-1, with D unresolved. The V gene lost 6 bases and the J gene lost 0 bases, with 9 bases spanning the gap. The CDR3 is 14 amino acids. Germline V CDR1 and CDR2: LNHDA, SQIVND (reference sequence). The full variable domain, completed using reference TRBV19 and TRBJ2-1, is DGGITQSPKYLFRKEGQNVTLSCEQNLNHDAMYWYRQDPGQGLRLIYYSQIVNDFQKGDIAEGYSVSREKKESFPLTVTSAQKNPTAFYLCASSQGPSYNEQFFGPGTRLTVL.